This T cell receptor beta chain was found in a study of T cell responses to AZD1222 COVID-19 vaccine. Generated by immunoSEQ multiplex PCR, the TCRdb table keeps only in-frame clones and is missing some. The sample consists of approximately 150,000 clones, 70% to 90% of them appearing once. The CDR3 is 14 amino acids. V shed 3 bases and J shed 6 bases, with 13 bases lying between them. Germline CDR1 and CDR2: SGHRS and YFSETQ. This receptor was taken from an adult who received the AZD1222 COVID-19 vaccine. The V and J genes are TRBV5-1 and TRBJ2-1, with D unresolved. The sample in question was peripheral blood, obtained 28 days after the second AZD1222 dose. The CDR3 is CASSSAQASNEQFF. The DNA for the CDR3 is TGCGCCAGCAGCTCCGCGCAAGCTAGCAATGAGCAGTTCTTC.